This T cell receptor (beta chain) was recorded in a study of human T cells and chemical hapten exposure. In the library, unique molecular identifiers were attached to individual cDNA molecules. TCRdb re-derived calls from the RACE reads in MiXCR, one entry per CDR3 protein. The sample consists of more than 80,000 distinct CDR3 sequences, more than 9% of them appearing once. Noted time point: patch test 2, 6 weeks after DPC sensitization. Documented treatment: therapeutic diphenylcyclopropenone sensitization with weekly scalp DPC. This clonotype has at least ten counts. The length of the CDR3 is 13 residues. Per germline, CDR1 MDHEN and CDR2 SYDVKM. V was pared by 2 bases and J by 10 bases, with 12 bases between.

This specimen consisted of whole blood, obtained in connection with sensitization to the hapten diphenylcyclopropenone (DPC). V gene TRBV28 combines with J gene TRBJ2-1; no reliable D call. This TCR derives from a woman between 50 and 59 years old with alopecia areata. Some clones in this sample may be carry-over from other donors' samples. CDR3: CASSLVGLGEQFF. CDR3 DNA sequence: TGTGCCAGCAGTTTAGTTGGTTTGGGGGAGCAGTTCTTC.